The source of this TCR beta chain is a study of shared clonotypes between healthy human individuals. General study results and limits: It was the non-shared clonotypes that had lower generation probabilities than clonotypes shared by all four donors.

Only in-frame clones appear in the TCRdb table, and some are missing; sequencing was by immunoSEQ multiplex PCR. The top ten hold approximately 1.5% of the sample, which has about 980,000 clones, over 75% seen once. Germline V lookup: CDR1 SGHDN, CDR2 FVKESK. CDR3 length: 14 amino acids. Trimming cost V 3 bases and J 3 bases, with 8 bases left between them. Details on this clone: Its target is unknown. The sample has other DNA sequences that encode this CDR3 too.

The origin of this receptor is a man younger than 30 in good health. The sample comprised memory CD4+ T cells sorted from blood. Subset here: CD45RA-negative fraction. The V gene is TRBV14, the J gene TRBJ2-2; the D is unclear. CDR3 DNA sequence: TGTGCCAGCAGCCAGTCTAGGTACACCGGGGAGCTGTTTTTT. Amino acid sequence: CASSQSRYTGELFF.